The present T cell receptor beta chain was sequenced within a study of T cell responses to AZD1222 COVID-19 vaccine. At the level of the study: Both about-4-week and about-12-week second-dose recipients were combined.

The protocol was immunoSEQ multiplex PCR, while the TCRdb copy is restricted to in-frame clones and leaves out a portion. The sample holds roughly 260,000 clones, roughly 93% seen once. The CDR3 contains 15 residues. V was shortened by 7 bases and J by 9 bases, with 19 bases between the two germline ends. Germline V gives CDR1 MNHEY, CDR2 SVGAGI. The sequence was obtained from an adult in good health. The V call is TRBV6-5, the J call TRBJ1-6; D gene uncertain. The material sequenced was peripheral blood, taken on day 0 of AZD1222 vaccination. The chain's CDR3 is CASTQSHTSISPLHF. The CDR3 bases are TGTGCCAGCACTCAATCCCACACCTCTATTTCACCCCTCCACTTT.